This T cell receptor (beta chain) was profiled in a study of blood T cells in healthy people across ages. The study's findings and limits: The CMV status of each donor remained undetermined, and this could have confounded shifts in expanded clonotypes.

This clonotype was counted ten times or more. The antigen remains unidentified. A second PCR, run for roughly 7 to 11 cycles, used a sample-barcoded 5' primer plus a J-beta primer mix. Each cDNA was tagged by a template-switch adaptor containing 12 random nucleotides. TCRdb analysed the 5' RACE reads with MiXCR anew, one entry per CDR3 protein. The table shows 1.5 million to 2 million distinct CDR3 sequences, with under 30% occurring only once. The germline V gene encodes CDR1 WSHSY and CDR2 SAAADI. This CDR3 region has 15 residues. V was shortened by 4 bases and J by 2 bases, with 12 bases between the two germline ends.

The receptor was isolated from a woman aged 25 to 39 in good health. V usage is TRBV10-2 and J usage is TRBJ2-1, with D maybe TRBD2 (6 bases). Input material: blood. CDR3 DNA: TGCGCCAGCAGTGTGGCGGGGCCGGCCTACAATGAGCAGTTCTTC. Protein sequence: CASSVAGPAYNEQFF.